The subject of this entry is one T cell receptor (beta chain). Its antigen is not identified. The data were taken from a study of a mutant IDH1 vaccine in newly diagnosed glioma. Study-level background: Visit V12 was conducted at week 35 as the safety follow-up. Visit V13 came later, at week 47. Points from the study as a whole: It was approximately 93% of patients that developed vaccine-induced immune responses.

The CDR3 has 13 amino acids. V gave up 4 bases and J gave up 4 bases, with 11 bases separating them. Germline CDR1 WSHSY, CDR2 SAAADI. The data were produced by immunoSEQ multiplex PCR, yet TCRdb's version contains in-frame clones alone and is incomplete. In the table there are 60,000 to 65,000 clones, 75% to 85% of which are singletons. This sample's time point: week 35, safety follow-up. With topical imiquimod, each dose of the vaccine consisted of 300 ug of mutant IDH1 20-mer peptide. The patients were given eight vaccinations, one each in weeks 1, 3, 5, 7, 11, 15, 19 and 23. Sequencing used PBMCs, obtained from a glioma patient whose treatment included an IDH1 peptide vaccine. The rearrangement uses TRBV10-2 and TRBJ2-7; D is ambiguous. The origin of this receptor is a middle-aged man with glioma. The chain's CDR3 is CASSARVSYEQYF. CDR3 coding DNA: TGCGCCAGCAGTGCTCGGGTGTCTTACGAGCAGTACTTC.